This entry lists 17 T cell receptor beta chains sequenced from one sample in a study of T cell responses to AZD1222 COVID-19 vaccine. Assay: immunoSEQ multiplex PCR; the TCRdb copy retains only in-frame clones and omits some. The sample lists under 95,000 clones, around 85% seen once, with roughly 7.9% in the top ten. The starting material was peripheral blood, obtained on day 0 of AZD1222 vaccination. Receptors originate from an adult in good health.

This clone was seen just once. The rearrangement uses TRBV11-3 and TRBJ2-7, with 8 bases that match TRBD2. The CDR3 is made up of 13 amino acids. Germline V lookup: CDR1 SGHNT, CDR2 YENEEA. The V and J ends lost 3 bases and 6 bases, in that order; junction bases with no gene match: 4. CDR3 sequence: CASSFREGSEQYF. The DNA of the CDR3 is TGTGCCAGCAGCTTTCGGGAGGGGAGCGAGCAGTACTTC.

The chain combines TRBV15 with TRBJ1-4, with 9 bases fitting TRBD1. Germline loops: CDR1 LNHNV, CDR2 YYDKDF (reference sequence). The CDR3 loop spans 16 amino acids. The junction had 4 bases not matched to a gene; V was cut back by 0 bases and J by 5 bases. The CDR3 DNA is TGTGCCACCAGCAGAGATGGGACAGGGCACAATGAAAAACTGTTTTTT. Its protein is CATSRDGTGHNEKLFF.

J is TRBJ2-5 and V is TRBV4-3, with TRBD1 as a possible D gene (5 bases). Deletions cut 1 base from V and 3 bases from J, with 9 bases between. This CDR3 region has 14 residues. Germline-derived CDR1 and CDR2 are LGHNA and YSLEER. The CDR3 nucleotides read TGCGCCAGCAGCCAAGGGCTGACAGAAGAGACCCAGTACTTC. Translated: CASSQGLTEETQYF.

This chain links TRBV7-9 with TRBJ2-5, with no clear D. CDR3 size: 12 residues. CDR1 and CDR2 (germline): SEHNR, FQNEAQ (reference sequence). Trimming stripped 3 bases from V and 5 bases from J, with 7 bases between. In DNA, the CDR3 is TGTGCCAGCAGCTTGGGTCTGGAGACCCAGTACTTC. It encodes CASSLGLETQYF.

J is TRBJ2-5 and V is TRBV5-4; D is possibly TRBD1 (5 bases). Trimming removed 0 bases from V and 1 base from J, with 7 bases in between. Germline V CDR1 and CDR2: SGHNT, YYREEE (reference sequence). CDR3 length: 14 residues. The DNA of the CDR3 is TGTGCCAGCAGCTTGGCAGGGTCCCAAGAGACCCAGTACTTC. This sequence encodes CASSLAGSQETQYF.

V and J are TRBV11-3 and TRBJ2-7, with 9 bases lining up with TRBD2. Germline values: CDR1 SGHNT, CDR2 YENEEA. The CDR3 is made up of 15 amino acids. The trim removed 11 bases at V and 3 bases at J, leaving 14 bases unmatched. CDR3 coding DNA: TGTGCCCGCCGCGGGGGGGAGGGACGGTTCTACGAGCAGTACTTC. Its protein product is CARRGGEGRFYEQYF.

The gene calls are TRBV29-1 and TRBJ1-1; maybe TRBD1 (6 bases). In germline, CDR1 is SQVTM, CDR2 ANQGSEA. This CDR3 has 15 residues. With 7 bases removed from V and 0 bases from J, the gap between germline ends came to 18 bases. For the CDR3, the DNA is TGCAGCGCTAAAGGGGGGGCTAGCATGAACACTGAAGCTTTCTTT. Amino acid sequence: CSAKGGASMNTEAFF.

CDR3 in DNA: TGTGCCAGCAGTTACTCGTCGGCAACTGAAGCTTTCTTT. It encodes CASSYSSATEAFF. The chain joins TRBV6-5 to TRBJ1-1; unclear D gene. V was cut by 0 bases and J by 5 bases, with 7 bases left in between. This CDR3 is 13 amino acids long. Germline V gives CDR1 MNHEY, CDR2 SVGAGI.

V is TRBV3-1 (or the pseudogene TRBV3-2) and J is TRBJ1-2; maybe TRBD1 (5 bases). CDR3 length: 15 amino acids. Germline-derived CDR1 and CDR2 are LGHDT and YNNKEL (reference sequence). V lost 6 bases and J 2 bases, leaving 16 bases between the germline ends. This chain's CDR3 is CASSTLGDGNYGYTF. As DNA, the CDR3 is TGTGCCAGCAGTACCTTAGGGGACGGCAACTATGGCTACACCTTC.

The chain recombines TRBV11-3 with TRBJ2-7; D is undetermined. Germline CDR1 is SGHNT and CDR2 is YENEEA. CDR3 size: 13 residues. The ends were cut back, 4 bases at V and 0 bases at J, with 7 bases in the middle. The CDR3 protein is CASSSGSSYEQYF. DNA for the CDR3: TGTGCCAGCAGCTCCGGCAGCTCCTACGAGCAGTACTTC. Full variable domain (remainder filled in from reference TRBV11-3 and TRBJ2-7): EAGVVQSPRYKIIEKKQPVAFWCNPISGHNTLYWYLQNLGQGPELLIRYENEEAVDDSQLPKDRFSAERLKGVDSTLKIQPAELGDSAVYLCASSSGSSYEQYFGPGTRLTVT.

The CDR3: CSVGAGPETQYF. DNA for the CDR3: TGCAGCGTAGGGGCAGGGCCCGAGACCCAGTACTTC. The V gene is TRBV29-1, the J gene TRBJ2-5; weak D call: TRBD1 (5 bases). Germline CDR1 is SQVTM and CDR2 is ANQGSEA. The CDR3 runs to 12 residues. The germline V and J ends were trimmed by 6 bases and 5 bases, with 13 bases remaining between them.

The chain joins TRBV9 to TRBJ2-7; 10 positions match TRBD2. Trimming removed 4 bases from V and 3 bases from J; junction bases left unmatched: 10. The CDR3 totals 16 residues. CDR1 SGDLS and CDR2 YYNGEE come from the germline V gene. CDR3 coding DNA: TGTGCCAGCAGCCCCAAAGCGGGAGGGTTTGGCTACGAGCAGTACTTC. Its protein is CASSPKAGGFGYEQYF. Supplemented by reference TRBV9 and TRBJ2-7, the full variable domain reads DSGVTQTPKHLITATGQRVTLRCSPRSGDLSVYWYQQSLDQGLQFLIQYYNGEERAKGNILERFSAQQFPDLHSELNLSSLELGDSALYFCASSPKAGGFGYEQYFGPGTRLTVT.

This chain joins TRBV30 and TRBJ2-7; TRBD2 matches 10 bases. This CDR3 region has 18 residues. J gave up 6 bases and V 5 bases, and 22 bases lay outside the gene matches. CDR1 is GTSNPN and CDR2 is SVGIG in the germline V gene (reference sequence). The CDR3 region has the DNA TGTGCCTGGCTTTCGGGTAGCGGGAGGCTAGTTGGAACGGGCGAGCAGTACTTC. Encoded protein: CAWLSGSGRLVGTGEQYF. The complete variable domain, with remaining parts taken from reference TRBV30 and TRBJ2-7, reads SQTIHQWPATLVQPVGSPLSLECTVEGTSNPNLYWYRQAAGRGLQLLFYSVGIGQISSEVPQNLSASRPQDRQFILSSKKLLLSDSGFYLCAWLSGSGRLVGTGEQYFGPGTRLTVT.

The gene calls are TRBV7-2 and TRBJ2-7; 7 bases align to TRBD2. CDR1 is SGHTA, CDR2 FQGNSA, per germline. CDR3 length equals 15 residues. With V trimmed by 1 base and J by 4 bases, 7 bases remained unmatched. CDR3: CASSLGWEGLYEQYF. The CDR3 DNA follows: TGTGCCAGCAGCTTAGGGTGGGAGGGCCTGTACGAGCAGTACTTC.

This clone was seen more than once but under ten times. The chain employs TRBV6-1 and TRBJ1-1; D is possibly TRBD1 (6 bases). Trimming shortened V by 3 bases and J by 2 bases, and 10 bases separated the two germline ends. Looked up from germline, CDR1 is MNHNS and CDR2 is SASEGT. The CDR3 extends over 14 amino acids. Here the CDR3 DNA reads TGTGCCAGCAGTGATTACAGGGATAACACTGAAGCTTTCTTT. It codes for CASSDYRDNTEAFF.

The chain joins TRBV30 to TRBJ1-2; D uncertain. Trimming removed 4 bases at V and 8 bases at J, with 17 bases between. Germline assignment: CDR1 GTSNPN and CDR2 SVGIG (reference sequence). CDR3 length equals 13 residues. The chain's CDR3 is CAWKYGFRAGYTF. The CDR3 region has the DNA TGTGCCTGGAAATACGGCTTTAGAGCGGGCTACACCTTC.

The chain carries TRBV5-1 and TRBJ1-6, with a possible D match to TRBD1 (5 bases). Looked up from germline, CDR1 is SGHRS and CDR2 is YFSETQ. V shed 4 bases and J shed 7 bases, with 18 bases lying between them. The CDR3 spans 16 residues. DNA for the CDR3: TGCGCCAGCAGCCGGGACCCTGGACGGGAAAATTCACCCCTCCACTTT. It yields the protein CASSRDPGRENSPLHF.